The present T cell receptor (beta chain) was sequenced within a study of blood T cells in healthy people across ages. Findings and limits, study-wide: Age advanced and TCR beta diversity per million T cells fell, roughly linearly. Calculation of diversity from one million T cells yielded estimates considered to be underestimates.

As regards this clonotype: Its cognate antigen is unknown.

A second PCR of roughly 7 to 11 cycles used a sample-barcoded 5' primer and a J-beta primer mix. TCRdb independently ran MiXCR on the 5' RACE reads; one entry per CDR3 protein. In the table there are 910,000 or so distinct CDR3 sequences, 45% to 60% of which are singletons. The sequence was collected from a woman aged 60-75 years in good health. The sample comprised blood.

CDR3 nucleotide sequence: TGCGCCAGCAGCCAAGGCCCAGCGGAAGGGGGCAAAAACATTCAGTACTTC. Protein product: CASSQGPAEGGKNIQYF. The rearrangement joins TRBV4-1 to TRBJ2-4; TRBD1 might be the D (6 bases). Trimming pared 1 base from V and 3 bases from J, leaving 16 bases between. The CDR3 is made up of 17 amino acids. Germline-derived CDR1 and CDR2 are MGHRA and YSYEKL.